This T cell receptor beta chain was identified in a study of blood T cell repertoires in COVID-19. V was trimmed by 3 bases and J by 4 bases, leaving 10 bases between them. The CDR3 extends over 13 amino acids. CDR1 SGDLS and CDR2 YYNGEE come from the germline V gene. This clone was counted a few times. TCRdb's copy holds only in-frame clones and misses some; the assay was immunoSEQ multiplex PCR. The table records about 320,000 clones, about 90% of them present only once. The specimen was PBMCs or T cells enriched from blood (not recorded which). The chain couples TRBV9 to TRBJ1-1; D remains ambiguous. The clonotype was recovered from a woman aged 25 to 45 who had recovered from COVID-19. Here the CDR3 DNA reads TGTGCCAGCAGCGGCGCCCCAGGCACTGAAGCTTTCTTT. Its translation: CASSGAPGTEAFF.